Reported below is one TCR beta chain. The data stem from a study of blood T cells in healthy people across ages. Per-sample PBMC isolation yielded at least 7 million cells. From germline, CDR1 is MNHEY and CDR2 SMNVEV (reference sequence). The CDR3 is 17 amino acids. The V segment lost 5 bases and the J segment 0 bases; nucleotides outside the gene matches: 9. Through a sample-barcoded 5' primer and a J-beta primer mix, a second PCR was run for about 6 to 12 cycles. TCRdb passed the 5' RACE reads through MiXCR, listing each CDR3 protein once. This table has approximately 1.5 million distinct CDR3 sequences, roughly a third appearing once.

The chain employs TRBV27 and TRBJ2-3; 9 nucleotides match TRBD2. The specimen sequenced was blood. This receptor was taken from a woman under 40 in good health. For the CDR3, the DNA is TGTGCCAGCAGTAGACCGGGACTAGCACTTAGCACAGATACGCAGTATTTT. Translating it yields CASSRPGLALSTDTQYF.